This TCR beta chain stems from a study of CD8 T cells in ankylosing spondylitis. From germline, CDR1 is LNHDA and CDR2 SQIVND (reference sequence). The CDR3 consists of 16 residues. The V and J ends lost 4 bases and 2 bases respectively, with 16 bases between them. TCRdb fed the 5' RACE reads into MiXCR, producing one record per CDR3 protein. There are around 300,000 distinct CDR3 sequences in the sample; roughly 10% occur only once, and roughly 9.2% lies in the top ten. This clonotype was observed at least ten times. The rearrangement joins TRBV19 to TRBJ2-3; D is possibly TRBD1 (5 bases). This TCR derives from a female donor with ankylosing spondylitis or in good health (not recorded which). Sequenced material: blood, either unsorted or a sorted T cell fraction (not recorded which). CDR3 DNA: TGTGCCAGTAGTAGTTTCTTGGCACAGGACACAGATACGCAGTATTTT. Amino acids: CASSSFLAQDTDTQYF.